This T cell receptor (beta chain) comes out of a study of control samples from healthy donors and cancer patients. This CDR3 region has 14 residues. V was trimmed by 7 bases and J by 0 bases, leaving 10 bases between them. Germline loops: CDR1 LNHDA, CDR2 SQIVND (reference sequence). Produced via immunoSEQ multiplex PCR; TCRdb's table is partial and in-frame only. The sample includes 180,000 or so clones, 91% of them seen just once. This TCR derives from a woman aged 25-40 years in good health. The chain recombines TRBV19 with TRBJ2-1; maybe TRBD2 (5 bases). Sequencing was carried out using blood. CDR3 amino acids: CASTSGLSYNEQFF. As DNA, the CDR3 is TGTGCCAGTACTTCCGGACTCTCCTACAATGAGCAGTTCTTC.